The 9 T cell receptor beta chains presented below share a single source sample, sequenced in a study of blood T cell repertoires in COVID-19. This table comes from immunoSEQ multiplex PCR, and its TCRdb copy is limited to in-frame clones, with some not included. The sample carries a few hundred thousand clones, around 84% recorded once. The sample consisted of peripheral blood. All receptors come from a man between 35 and 55 years old who had recovered from COVID-19.

The J gene is TRBJ2-7, the V gene TRBV4-3; 8 bases fit TRBD1. The CDR3 loop spans 15 amino acids. Trimming cost V 1 base and J 5 bases; bases outside gene matches: 7. CDR1 LGHNA and CDR2 YSLEER come from the germline V gene. The CDR3 is CASSQVYRGVHEQYF. The CDR3 nucleotides are TGCGCCAGCAGCCAAGTATACAGGGGGGTCCACGAGCAGTACTTC.

A single count supports this clone. The chain joins TRBV6-1 to TRBJ2-3; the match to TRBD2 covers 14 bases. In germline, CDR1 is MNHNS, CDR2 SASEGT. This CDR3 is built from 17 residues. With 4 bases clipped from V and 5 bases from J, the junction kept 8 bases outside the gene matches. CDR3 DNA: TGTGCCAGCAGTGGACTAGCGGGAGGGCCGGCTATAGATACGCAGTATTTT. Translating gives CASSGLAGGPAIDTQYF.

V usage is TRBV5-8 and J usage is TRBJ2-1; TRBD1 is a possible D gene (6 bases). From germline, CDR1 is SGHTS and CDR2 YDEGEE. The CDR3 is 15 residues long. Trimming removed 4 bases from V and 2 bases from J, with 13 bases in between. For the CDR3, the DNA is TGTGCCAGCAGCAGAGGGGGAAACCCCTACAATGAGCAGTTCTTC. It codes for CASSRGGNPYNEQFF.

The sample holds a few counts of this clone. The rearrangement uses TRBV20-1 and TRBJ1-5, with 8 bases lining up with TRBD1. Germline CDR1 and CDR2: DFQATT and SNEGSKA (reference sequence). The CDR3 spans 15 residues. V lost 3 bases to trimming and J lost 1 base; unmatched junction nucleotides: 5. The CDR3 region has the DNA TGCAGTGCTAGTCAGGGGGCGGCAAGCAATCAGCCCCAGCATTTT. Amino acids: CSASQGAASNQPQHF.

CDR3 sequence: CASSQDGYSGLGYGYTF. The CDR3 bases are TGTGCCAGCAGCCAAGATGGGTATTCAGGGCTTGGCTATGGCTACACCTTC. The rearrangement joins TRBV3-1 (or the pseudogene TRBV3-2) to TRBJ1-2; perhaps TRBD1 as D (5 bases). Germline loops: CDR1 LGHDT, CDR2 YNNKEL (reference sequence). The CDR3 runs to 17 residues. Trimming cost V 0 bases and J 4 bases, with 18 bases left between them.

This rearrangement joins TRBV3-1 (or the pseudogene TRBV3-2) to TRBJ2-2; 14 positions agree with TRBD2. Trimming removed 4 bases from V and 0 bases from J; junction bases left unmatched: 1. This CDR3 region has 17 residues. Germline V CDR1 and CDR2: LGHDT, YNNKEL (reference sequence). The chain's CDR3 is CASSRTSGRPNTGELFF. DNA for the CDR3: TGTGCCAGCAGCCGGACTAGCGGGAGGCCGAACACCGGGGAGCTGTTTTTT.

This clone was seen a few times. This chain's CDR3 is CASSLVGTSSYEQYF. CDR3 in DNA: TGTGCCAGCAGCTTAGTAGGGACTAGCTCCTACGAGCAGTACTTC. The chain recombines TRBV7-2 with TRBJ2-7; 8 nucleotides align to TRBD2. The CDR3 consists of 15 residues. Germline loops: CDR1 SGHTA, CDR2 FQGNSA. After removal of 1 base from V and 0 bases from J, the junction contained 2 bases not matched to a gene.

This clone was counted only a few times. This chain connects TRBV30 to TRBJ1-1, with unresolved D. CDR1 is GTSNPN, CDR2 SVGIG, per germline (reference sequence). Trimming removed 5 bases at V and 0 bases at J, with 10 bases between. This CDR3 spans 13 amino acids. The CDR3 loop is CAWDTKMNTEAFF. CDR3 bases: TGTGCCTGGGACACAAAGATGAACACTGAAGCTTTCTTT.

This chain uses TRBV19 with TRBJ1-1; a weak D match, TRBD1 (6 bases). V was clipped by 6 bases and J by 4 bases, with 18 bases between them. CDR3 length equals 15 residues. Germline V CDR1 and CDR2: LNHDA, SQIVND (reference sequence). The CDR3 region is CASRSPMGGGTEAFF. The DNA of the CDR3 is TGTGCCAGTAGATCTCCTATGGGAGGGGGCACTGAAGCTTTCTTT.